This entry lists 10 T cell receptor beta chains sequenced from one sample in a study of T cells in Graves' hyperthyroidism and ophthalmopathy (dated by TCRdb to between 2017 and 2020). Preparation of the library involved multiplex PCR. TCRdb names Illumina HiSeq 2000 as the instrument used. Amplification of TCR beta CDR3 regions was carried out from RNA transcripts. For the first round of RT-PCR on the TCR CDR3, the HTBI primer set was used together with the Qiagen OneStep RT-PCR kit. TCRdb applied fastp at Q25 and MiXCR to the public reads, then kept only in-frame beta chains. Rows are unified per CDR3 protein, each entry keeping the most common DNA and genes. For this sample the table gives about 400,000 distinct CDR3 sequences, of which around 14% were detected only once. The top ten constitute roughly an eighth of the sample. Sample: blood. These receptors were taken from a woman younger than 35 with Graves' hyperthyroidism.

The rearrangement links TRBV6-1 to TRBJ2-3; 9 bases line up with TRBD1. The germline V gene has CDR1 MNHNS and CDR2 SASEGT. Trimming cost V 1 base and J 2 bases; bases outside gene matches: 1. The length of the CDR3 is 15 residues. The CDR3 sequence is CASSEGTGDTDTQYF. DNA of the CDR3: TGTGCCAGCAGTGAAGGGACAGGGGACACAGATACGCAGTATTTT.

Ten or more counts support this clonotype. CDR3 coding DNA: TGTGCCAGCAGTTTAAGGGGACTAGCGGGAGGTCTAGCCAAAAACATTCAGTACTTC. This translates into CASSLRGLAGGLAKNIQYF. The chain couples TRBV28 to TRBJ2-4; 15 bases agree with TRBD2. The CDR3 is 19 amino acids. Germline values: CDR1 MDHEN, CDR2 SYDVKM. After removal of 2 bases from V and 0 bases from J, the junction contained 5 bases not matched to a gene.

This clonotype was seen once. The gene calls are TRBV5-1 and TRBJ2-7; either TRBD1 or TRBD2 may supply D (6 bases each). Germline V gene data show CDR1 as SGHRS and CDR2 as YFSETQ. The CDR3 contains 12 residues. With 4 bases removed from V and 6 bases from J, the gap between germline ends came to 11 bases. The CDR3 DNA reads as TGCGCCAGCAGCCCTAGGGGGGTCGAGCAGTACTTC. It codes for CASSPRGVEQYF.

This clonotype was detected ten times or more. The chain recombines TRBV7-2 with TRBJ2-5; the D is unclear. V lost 5 bases to trimming and J lost 4 bases, with 20 bases between them. Germline values: CDR1 SGHTA, CDR2 FQGNSA. The CDR3 has 16 residues. In DNA, the CDR3 is TGTGCCAGCAGCCGCTCCGGGCCTGCCCCCCGAGAGACCCAGTACTTC. It yields the protein CASSRSGPAPRETQYF.

This chain connects TRBV6-1 to TRBJ2-4, with D possibly called TRBD1 or TRBD2 (5 bases each). The CDR3 length is 14 residues. V lost 1 base and J lost 9, with 13 bases in between. Germline loops: CDR1 MNHNS, CDR2 SASEGT. The CDR3 coding sequence is TGTGCCAGCAGTGAAGGGGGGTACGATGGCATTCAGTACTTC. Amino acid sequence: CASSEGGYDGIQYF.

This clonotype was recorded many times. V and J are TRBV20-1 and TRBJ1-2; D gene uncertain. The CDR3 runs to 13 residues. In germline, CDR1 is DFQATT, CDR2 SNEGSKA (reference sequence). Trimming took 3 bases from V and 4 from J, leaving 12 bases between them. In DNA form, the CDR3 reads TGCAGTGCTAGCCCCGACACTGTCTATGGCTACACCTTC. It is translated as CSASPDTVYGYTF.

This clonotype has ten or more counts. The chain combines TRBV11-2 with TRBJ2-1; 9 nucleotides line up with TRBD2. Germline lookup yields CDR1 SGHAT and CDR2 FQNNGV. The CDR3 sequence is 17 residues long. V was clipped by 5 bases and J by 3 bases; unmatched bases: 11. The CDR3 DNA follows: TGTGCCAGCAGCCCCCGTTGGGTTAGCGGGGGCTACAATGAGCAGTTCTTC. Its protein product is CASSPRWVSGGYNEQFF.

This clonotype was detected many times. This chain connects TRBV20-1 to TRBJ1-1, with D unclear. V lost 0 bases and J lost 1, with 12 bases in between. Germline V gives CDR1 DFQATT, CDR2 SNEGSKA (reference sequence). The CDR3 has 15 residues. CDR3 region: CSARDFRRENTEAFF. The CDR3 region has the DNA TGCAGTGCTAGAGATTTCAGAAGGGAGAACACTGAAGCTTTCTTT.

The rearrangement uses TRBV20-1 and TRBJ1-6, with 8 nucleotides matching TRBD1. From germline, CDR1 is DFQATT and CDR2 SNEGSKA (reference sequence). CDR3 length: 14 amino acids. J gave up 10 bases and V 4 bases, and 9 bases lay outside the gene matches. The CDR3 region has the DNA TGCAGTGCTACCGATGGACAGGGACGATCACCCCTCCACTTT. Amino acids: CSATDGQGRSPLHF.

The chain combines TRBV4-1 with TRBJ2-1; no clear D. Trimming shortened V by 0 bases and J by 4 bases, and 10 bases separated the two germline ends. The CDR3 length is 15 residues. Germline lookup yields CDR1 MGHRA and CDR2 YSYEKL. In nucleotides, the CDR3 is TGCGCCAGCAGCCAAGATCCGGGTACTTACAATGAGCAGTTCTTC. The encoded protein is CASSQDPGTYNEQFF.